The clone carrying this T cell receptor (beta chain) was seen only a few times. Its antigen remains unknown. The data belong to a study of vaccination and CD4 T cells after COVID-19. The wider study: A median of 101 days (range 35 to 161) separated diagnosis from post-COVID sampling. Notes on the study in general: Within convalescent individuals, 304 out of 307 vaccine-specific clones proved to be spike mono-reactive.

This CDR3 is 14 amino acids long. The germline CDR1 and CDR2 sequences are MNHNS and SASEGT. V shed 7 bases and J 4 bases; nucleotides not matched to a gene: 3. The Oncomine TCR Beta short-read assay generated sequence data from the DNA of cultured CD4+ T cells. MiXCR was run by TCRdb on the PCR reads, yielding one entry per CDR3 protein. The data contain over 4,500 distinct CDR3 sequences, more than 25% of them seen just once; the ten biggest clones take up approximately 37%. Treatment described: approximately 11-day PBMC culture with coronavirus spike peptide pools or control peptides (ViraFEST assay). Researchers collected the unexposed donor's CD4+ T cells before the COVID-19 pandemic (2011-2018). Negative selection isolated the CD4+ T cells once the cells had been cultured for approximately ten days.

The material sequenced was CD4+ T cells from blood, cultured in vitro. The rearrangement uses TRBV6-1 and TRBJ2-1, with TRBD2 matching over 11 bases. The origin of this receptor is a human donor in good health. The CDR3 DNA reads TGTGCCAGCATGGGACTAGCGGTTTACAATGAGCAGTTCTTC. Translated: CASMGLAVYNEQFF.